The sequence of this TCR beta chain was determined in a study of human T cells and chemical hapten exposure. V was clipped by 4 bases and J by 6 bases, with 16 bases between them. Germline CDR1 is SNHLY and CDR2 is FYNNEI. This CDR3 has 15 residues. Time point noted: patch test 3, about 24 weeks after DPC sensitization. The sample's treatment: therapeutic diphenylcyclopropenone sensitization with weekly scalp DPC. A single record per CDR3 protein comes from TCRdb applying MiXCR to the RACE reads. The profile shows over 55,000 distinct CDR3 sequences, more than 9.5% of them singletons. This clonotype was recorded at least ten times.

This sample comprised whole blood, obtained in connection with sensitization to the hapten diphenylcyclopropenone (DPC). This sequence originates from a woman aged 45-60 years with alopecia areata. Some clones in this sample may be carry-over from other donors' samples. The chain employs TRBV2 and TRBJ1-5; D is undetermined. CDR3 protein: CASSGGRGLGQPQHF. CDR3 nucleotides: TGTGCCAGCAGTGGAGGGCGAGGGTTGGGTCAGCCCCAGCATTTT. Based on the CDR3 plus reference TRBV2 and TRBJ1-5, the full variable domain is EPEVTQTPSHQVTQMGQEVILRCVPISNHLYFYWYRQILGQKVEFLVSFYNNEISEKSEIFDDQFSVERPDGSNFTLKIRSTKLEDSAMYFCASSGGRGLGQPQHFGDGTRLSIL.